The clone carrying this T cell receptor (beta chain) has at least ten counts. The antigen remains undetermined. The data were obtained in a study of response to subunit inactivated influenza vaccine. In TCRdb, the RT-PCR reads were re-called with MiXCR into one record per CDR3 protein. This table holds 600,000 to 850,000 distinct CDR3 sequences, 12% to 15% found once. This CDR3 comprises 12 residues. V was pared by 9 bases and J by 4 bases, with 12 bases between. CDR1 SNHLY and CDR2 FYNNEI come from the germline V gene. Study-level points and caveats: Authors suggested that a seasonal influenza vaccination recruits few new T cells each time.

The rearrangement links TRBV2 to TRBJ1-2, with D possibly matching TRBD1 (5 bases). The receptor was derived from a man aged 45-65 years who received an inactivated influenza vaccine. The starting material was PBMCs from blood, obtained about 14 days before vaccination. CDR3 in amino acids: CASGGDFYGYTF. The CDR3 coding sequence is TGTGCCAGTGGGGGGGATTTCTATGGCTACACCTTC.